One sample yielded the 27 T cell receptor beta chains listed below, sequenced in a study of blood T cell repertoires in COVID-19. Method: immunoSEQ multiplex PCR; TCRdb's copy keeps in-frame clones and lacks some. The sample carries more than 70,000 clones, approximately 86% recorded once. The specimen sequenced was peripheral blood. These receptors were taken from a woman of 80 years or more with acute or convalescent COVID-19.

The chain joins TRBV25-1 to TRBJ1-1, with TRBD1 identical over 8 bases. In germline, CDR1 is MGHDK, CDR2 SYGVNS. Trimming cost V 7 bases and J 5 bases; bases outside gene matches: 6. The CDR3 is 13 amino acids. This chain's CDR3 is CASTIRGRTEAFF. The CDR3 bases are TGTGCCAGCACGATCAGGGGGCGGACTGAAGCTTTCTTT.

This chain joins TRBV2 and TRBJ2-7; 8 bases fit TRBD1. The ends lost 7 bases at V and 3 bases at J; junction bases unmatched: 8. The CDR3 contains 14 residues. The germline V gene encodes CDR1 SNHLY and CDR2 FYNNEI. This CDR3 is CASNLQGGNYEQYF. In nucleotides, the CDR3 is TGTGCCAGCAACCTACAGGGGGGAAACTACGAGCAGTACTTC.

This rearrangement joins TRBV18 to TRBJ1-4, with D tentatively TRBD1 (6 bases). This CDR3 comprises 17 residues. Trimming left V 2 bases short and J 5 bases short, with 18 bases between. Germline V gene lookup returns CDR1 KGHSH and CDR2 LQKENI. The CDR3: CASSPVSGGGKNEKLFF. Here the CDR3 DNA reads TGTGCCAGCTCACCAGTGAGCGGGGGCGGGAAGAATGAAAAACTGTTTTTT.

This chain connects TRBV3-1 (or the pseudogene TRBV3-2) to TRBJ2-7, with a weak D call TRBD2 (6 bases). Germline V gene lookup returns CDR1 LGHDT and CDR2 YNNKEL (reference sequence). The CDR3 runs to 13 residues. The V end was cut by 2 bases, the J end by 4 bases, with 9 bases between. The CDR3 spells CASSQKLAYEQYF. For the CDR3, the DNA is TGTGCCAGCAGCCAAAAACTAGCTTACGAGCAGTACTTC.

The chain uses TRBV2 and TRBJ2-5; 9 nucleotides line up with TRBD2. The CDR3 totals 16 residues. Per the germline V gene, CDR1 is SNHLY and CDR2 is FYNNEI. Trimming removed 6 bases from V and 2 bases from J; junction bases left unmatched: 10. DNA of the CDR3: TGTGCCAGCAGCGTCCCCGGGCGGGGGGGACAAGAGACCCAGTACTTC. It is translated as CASSVPGRGGQETQYF.

V and J are TRBV9 and TRBJ2-5; D might be TRBD2 (6 bases). The CDR3 totals 12 residues. Germline CDR1 and CDR2: SGDLS and YYNGEE. V dropped 3 bases and J dropped 5 bases, with 8 bases sitting between them. In nucleotides, the CDR3 is TGTGCCAGCAGCGCTGGGGGGGAGACCCAGTACTTC. As protein: CASSAGGETQYF.

CDR3: CASSPHRSGRQGAYEQYF. In DNA, the CDR3 is TGTGCCAGCAGTCCCCATCGGTCAGGGAGGCAAGGGGCCTACGAGCAGTACTTC. The chain carries TRBV6-6 and TRBJ2-7, with D possibly matching TRBD2 (6 bases). The CDR3 runs to 18 residues. The germline V gene encodes CDR1 MNHNY and CDR2 SVGAGI (reference sequence). V lost 5 bases to trimming and J lost 2 bases, with 25 bases between them.

This clone was seen a single time. This chain uses TRBV30 with TRBJ1-4; 9 bases are shared with TRBD1. The CDR3 totals 16 residues. The ends lost 0 bases at V and 8 bases at J; junction bases unmatched: 10. CDR1 and CDR2 from the germline V gene are GTSNPN and SVGIG (reference sequence). The CDR3 protein is CAWSVLTDRGGEKLFF. The CDR3 DNA is TGTGCCTGGAGTGTACTAACGGACAGGGGAGGGGAAAAACTGTTTTTT.

The chain couples TRBV10-3 to TRBJ2-3, with a possible D match to TRBD1 (6 bases). The CDR3 runs to 14 residues. V was cut by 0 bases and J by 4 bases, with 8 bases left in between. Germline CDR1 and CDR2: ENHRY and SYGVKD. The CDR3 loop is CAISESGTPDTQYF. As DNA, the CDR3 is TGTGCCATCAGTGAGTCAGGGACACCAGATACGCAGTATTTT.

This rearrangement joins TRBV10-2 to TRBJ1-5; TRBD1 matches 7 bases. V shed 0 bases, J shed 6 bases, and the junction held 2 bases outside the gene matches. This CDR3 region has 14 residues. Germline CDR1 and CDR2: WSHSY and SAAADI. The CDR3 loop is CASSESTGTQPQHF. The CDR3 bases are TGCGCCAGCAGTGAGTCGACAGGGACTCAGCCCCAGCATTTT.

J is TRBJ1-2 and V is TRBV7-2; 8 nucleotides line up with TRBD1. Germline CDR1 and CDR2: SGHTA and FQGNSA. The J segment lost 6 bases and the V segment lost 3 bases, leaving 6 bases of the junction unmatched. This CDR3 has 14 residues. The CDR3 region is CASSFVRGLDGYTF. Here the CDR3 DNA reads TGTGCCAGCAGCTTCGTCAGGGGGCTGGATGGCTACACCTTC.

This clone was observed a few times. The chain employs TRBV19 and TRBJ1-5; 10 nucleotides align to TRBD1. In germline, CDR1 is LNHDA, CDR2 SQIVND (reference sequence). V was pared by 6 bases and J by 4 bases, with 9 bases of the junction left unmatched. The CDR3 consists of 16 residues. DNA of the CDR3: TGTGCCAGTAGGACCCCCGGGACAGGGGCTAATCAGCCCCAGCATTTT. Residues: CASRTPGTGANQPQHF.

The chain employs TRBV5-1 and TRBJ2-3, with a weak D call TRBD2 (6 bases). Trimming removed 4 bases from V and 0 bases from J, with 12 bases in between. The CDR3 is 15 amino acids. Germline values: CDR1 SGHRS, CDR2 YFSETQ. The CDR3 region is CASSQTGTSTDTQYF. CDR3 DNA sequence: TGCGCCAGCAGCCAGACCGGGACTAGCACAGATACGCAGTATTTT.

This chain joins TRBV6-6 and TRBJ1-5; no clear D gene. The CDR3 length is 14 residues. Germline values: CDR1 MNHNY, CDR2 SVGAGI (reference sequence). V dropped 6 bases and J dropped 1 base, with 10 bases sitting between them. The CDR3 region is CASSKLVSNQPQHF. DNA for the CDR3: TGTGCCAGCAGCAAACTGGTAAGCAATCAGCCCCAGCATTTT.

The genes are TRBV3-1 (or the pseudogene TRBV3-2) and TRBJ1-1, with 9 nucleotides matching TRBD1. The V gene's germline CDR1 is LGHDT and CDR2 YNNKEL (reference sequence). The V segment lost 4 bases and the J segment 6 bases; nucleotides outside the gene matches: 6. This CDR3 is 14 amino acids long. The DNA for the CDR3 is TGTGCCAGCAGCCCCGGGACAGGGAAACCTGAAGCTTTCTTT. Encoded protein: CASSPGTGKPEAFF.

The rearrangement links TRBV28 to TRBJ2-1; 12 bases are a match to TRBD1. The CDR3 runs to 14 residues. Per the germline V gene, CDR1 is MDHEN and CDR2 is SYDVKM. The V and J ends lost 3 bases and 9 bases, in that order; junction bases with no gene match: 3. CDR3 residues: CASSLGQGAGEQFF. In DNA, the CDR3 is TGTGCCAGCAGTTTGGGACAGGGGGCAGGTGAGCAGTTCTTC.

The chain is built from TRBV2 and TRBJ1-2, with 7 bases identical to TRBD1. Germline V CDR1 and CDR2: SNHLY, FYNNEI. The CDR3 consists of 13 residues. V shed 6 bases and J 5 bases; nucleotides not matched to a gene: 6. The CDR3 sequence is CASSLQTGYGYTF. The CDR3 DNA sequence: TGTGCCAGCAGCCTACAGACAGGGTATGGCTACACCTTC.

The rearrangement joins TRBV11-3 to TRBJ1-1; possible D gene TRBD1, 6 bases. The V end lost 4 bases, the J end lost 0 bases, and 12 bases lay between the germline ends. The CDR3 sequence is 15 residues long. Germline V gene sequence: CDR1 SGHNT, CDR2 YENEEA. The CDR3 region has the DNA TGTGCCAGCAGCTCGTGGACAGTCCTGAACACTGAAGCTTTCTTT. Translated, it gives CASSSWTVLNTEAFF.

The V gene is TRBV7-8, the J gene TRBJ2-5, with TRBD1 identical over 9 bases. In germline, CDR1 is SGHVS, CDR2 FQNEAQ. This CDR3 is 17 amino acids long. The trim removed 1 base at V and 2 bases at J, leaving 8 bases unmatched. The chain's CDR3 is CASSLGGTGRRQETQYF. In DNA form, the CDR3 reads TGTGCCAGCAGCTTAGGGGGGACAGGGAGGAGGCAAGAGACCCAGTACTTC.

J is TRBJ1-1 and V is TRBV18; D not resolved. Germline-derived CDR1 and CDR2 are KGHSH and LQKENI. The CDR3 length is 13 residues. Trimming cost V 3 bases and J 3 bases, with 8 bases left between them. Here the CDR3 DNA reads TGTGCCAGCTCACCCAACTATGACACTGAAGCTTTCTTT. It codes for CASSPNYDTEAFF. Using reference TRBV18 and TRBJ1-1 for the parts outside the CDR3, the full variable domain is NAGVMQNPRHLVRRRGQEARLRCSPMKGHSHVYWYRQLPEEGLKFMVYLQKENIIDESGMPKERFSAEFPKEGPSILRIQQVVRGDSAAYFCASSPNYDTEAFFGQGTRLTVV.

The CDR3 loop is CASSSGLRETQYF. The CDR3, as DNA: TGCGCCAGCAGCTCCGGACTACGGGAGACCCAGTACTTC. The chain has TRBV5-1 and TRBJ2-5; D perhaps matches TRBD2 (6 bases). This CDR3 spans 13 amino acids. Per germline, CDR1 SGHRS and CDR2 YFSETQ. V lost 3 bases and J 5 bases, leaving 11 bases between the germline ends.

The chain uses TRBV6-4 and TRBJ2-3; 11 bases map to TRBD2. CDR3 length: 14 residues. The V gene end was trimmed by 10 bases and the J gene end by 1 base; junction bases not matched to a gene: 4. Germline assignment: CDR1 MRHNA and CDR2 SNTAGT. This CDR3 is CATKLAGGTDTQYF. In DNA, the CDR3 is TGTGCCACCAAACTAGCGGGGGGCACAGATACGCAGTATTTT.

V and J are TRBV21-1 and TRBJ2-7; the table names TRBD1, a call not compared with the DNA. TRBV21-1 is termed a pseudogene. CDR3 length: 15 amino acids. This CDR3 reads CASSKGDRRPYEQYF. CDR3 nucleotide sequence: TGTGCCAGCAGCAAAGGGGACAGGAGGCCCTACGAGCAGTACTTC.

The rearrangement uses TRBV18 and TRBJ2-7; D gene unclear. With 3 bases removed from V and 1 base from J, the gap between germline ends came to 10 bases. The CDR3 totals 14 residues. The germline gives CDR1 KGHSH, CDR2 LQKENI. The CDR3 sequence: CASSPEIGSYEQYF. In nucleotides, the CDR3 is TGTGCCAGCTCACCTGAAATCGGTTCCTACGAGCAGTACTTC.

This clone turned up a few times. This sequence joins TRBV3-1 (or the pseudogene TRBV3-2) and TRBJ2-5; 7 nucleotides line up with TRBD2. Germline V lookup: CDR1 LGHDT, CDR2 YNNKEL (reference sequence). This CDR3 spans 15 amino acids. V was clipped by 5 bases and J by 3 bases; unmatched bases: 9. This chain's CDR3 is CASSGGTTEKETQYF. CDR3 sequence (DNA): TGTGCCAGCAGCGGAGGGACTACCGAAAAAGAGACCCAGTACTTC.

The V gene is TRBV5-1, the J gene TRBJ1-5; TRBD1 agrees at 7 bases. The CDR3 loop spans 13 amino acids. The trim removed 3 bases at V and 4 bases at J, leaving 1 base unmatched. CDR1 and CDR2 (germline): SGHRS, YFSETQ. The chain's CDR3 is CASSWGQNQPQHF. In DNA, the CDR3 is TGCGCCAGCAGCTGGGGACAGAATCAGCCCCAGCATTTT.

This sequence joins TRBV19 and TRBJ1-4, with 7 bases lining up with TRBD1. Per the germline V gene, CDR1 is LNHDA and CDR2 is SQIVND (reference sequence). The V and J ends lost 5 bases and 8 bases, in that order; junction bases with no gene match: 5. CDR3 length: 13 amino acids. The CDR3 spells CASSPDRVEKLFF. The CDR3 region has the DNA TGTGCCAGTAGTCCTGACAGGGTCGAAAAACTGTTTTTT.